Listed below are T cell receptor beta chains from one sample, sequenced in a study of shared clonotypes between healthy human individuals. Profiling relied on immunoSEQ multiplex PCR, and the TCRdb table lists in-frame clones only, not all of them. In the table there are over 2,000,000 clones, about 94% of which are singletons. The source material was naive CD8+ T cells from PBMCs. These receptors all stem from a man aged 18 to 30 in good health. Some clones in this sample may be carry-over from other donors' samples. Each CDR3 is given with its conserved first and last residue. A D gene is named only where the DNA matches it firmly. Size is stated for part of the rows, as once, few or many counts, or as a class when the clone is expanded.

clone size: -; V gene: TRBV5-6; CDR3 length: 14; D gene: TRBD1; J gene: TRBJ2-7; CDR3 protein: CASSPGGRWYEQYF; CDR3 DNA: TGTGCCAGCAGCCCAGGGGGAAGGTGGTACGAGCAGTACTTC
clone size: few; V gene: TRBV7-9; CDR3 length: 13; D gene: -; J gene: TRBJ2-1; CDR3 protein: CASGSLGKNEQFF; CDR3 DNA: TGTGCCAGCGGCAGCCTAGGGAAGAATGAGCAGTTCTTC
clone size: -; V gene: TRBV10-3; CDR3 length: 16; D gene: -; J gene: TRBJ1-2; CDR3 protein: CAISGRGAGTDYGYTF; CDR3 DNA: TGTGCCATCAGTGGCCGAGGGGCAGGGACCGACTATGGCTACACCTTC
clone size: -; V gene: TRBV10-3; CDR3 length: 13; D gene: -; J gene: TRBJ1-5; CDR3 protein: CAIGHGSNQPQHF; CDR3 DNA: TGTGCCATCGGACACGGTAGCAATCAGCCCCAGCATTTT
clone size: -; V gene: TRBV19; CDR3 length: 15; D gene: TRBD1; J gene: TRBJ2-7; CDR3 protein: CASSIRQGAPHEQYF; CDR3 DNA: TGTGCCAGTAGTATCCGACAGGGGGCCCCCCACGAGCAGTACTTC
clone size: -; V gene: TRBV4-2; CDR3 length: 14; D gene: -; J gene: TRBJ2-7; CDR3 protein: CASSGTHSLAEQYF; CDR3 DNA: TGTGCCAGCAGCGGAACCCATTCTCTCGCCGAGCAGTACTTC
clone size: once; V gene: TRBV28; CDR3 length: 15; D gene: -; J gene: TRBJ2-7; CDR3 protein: CASSPSTGRTHEQYF; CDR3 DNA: TGTGCCAGCAGTCCCTCGACAGGGAGGACCCACGAGCAGTACTTC
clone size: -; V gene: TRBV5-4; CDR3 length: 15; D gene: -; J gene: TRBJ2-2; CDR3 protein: CASSFFSGNTGELFF; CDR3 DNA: TGTGCCAGCAGCTTTTTTAGCGGCAACACCGGGGAGCTGTTTTTT
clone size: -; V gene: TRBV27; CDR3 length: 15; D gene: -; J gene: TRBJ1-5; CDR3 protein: CASSSGARSNQPQHF; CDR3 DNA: TGTGCCAGCAGTTCAGGGGCGCGGAGCAATCAGCCCCAGCATTTT
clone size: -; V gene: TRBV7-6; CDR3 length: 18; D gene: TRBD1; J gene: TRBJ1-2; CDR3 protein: CASSLEPGQAQSSAGYTF; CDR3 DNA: TGTGCCAGCAGCTTAGAGCCGGGACAGGCCCAAAGTTCTGCTGGCTACACCTTC
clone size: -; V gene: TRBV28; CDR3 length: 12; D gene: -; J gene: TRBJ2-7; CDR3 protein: CASSARPAEQYF; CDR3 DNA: TGTGCCAGCAGTGCTAGACCTGCCGAGCAGTACTTC
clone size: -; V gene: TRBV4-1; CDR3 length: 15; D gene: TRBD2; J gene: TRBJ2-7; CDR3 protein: CASSQDRGVSYEQYF; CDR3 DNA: TGCGCCAGCAGCCAAGATCGGGGGGTCTCCTACGAGCAGTACTTC
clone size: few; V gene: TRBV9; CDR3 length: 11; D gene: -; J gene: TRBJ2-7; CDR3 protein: CASSVDHEQYF; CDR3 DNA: TGTGCCAGCAGCGTAGACCACGAGCAGTACTTC
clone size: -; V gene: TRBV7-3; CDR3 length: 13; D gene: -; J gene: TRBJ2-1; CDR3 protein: CASSLGVATEQFF; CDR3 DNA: TGTGCCAGCAGCCTAGGGGTAGCGACTGAGCAGTTCTTC
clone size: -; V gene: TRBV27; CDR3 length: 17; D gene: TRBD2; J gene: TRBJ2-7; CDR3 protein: CASSPGLAEWVSGEQYF; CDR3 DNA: TGTGCCAGCAGTCCGGGACTAGCGGAGTGGGTCTCCGGGGAGCAGTACTTC
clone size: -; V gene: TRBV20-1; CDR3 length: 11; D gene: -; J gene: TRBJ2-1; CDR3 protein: CSARAGQRKFF; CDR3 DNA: TGCAGTGCTAGGGCCGGACAGCGGAAGTTCTTC
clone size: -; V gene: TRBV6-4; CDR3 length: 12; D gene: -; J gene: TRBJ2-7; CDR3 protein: CAPGTRIYEQYF; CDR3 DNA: TGTGCCCCCGGGACTCGGATATACGAGCAGTACTTC
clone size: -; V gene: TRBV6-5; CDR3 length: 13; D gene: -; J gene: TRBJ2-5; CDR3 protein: CASGSRIGETQYF; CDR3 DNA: TGTGCCAGCGGGAGCAGAATTGGGGAGACCCAGTACTTC
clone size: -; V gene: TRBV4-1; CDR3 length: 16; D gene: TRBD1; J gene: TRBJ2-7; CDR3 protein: CASSQDIGQGVYEQYF; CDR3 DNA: TGCGCCAGCAGCCAAGATATCGGACAGGGGGTCTACGAGCAGTACTTC
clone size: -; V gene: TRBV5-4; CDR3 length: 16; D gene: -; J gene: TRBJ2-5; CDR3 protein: CASSLAAGPNQETQYF; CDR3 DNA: TGTGCCAGCAGCTTGGCGGCGGGGCCGAACCAAGAGACCCAGTACTTC
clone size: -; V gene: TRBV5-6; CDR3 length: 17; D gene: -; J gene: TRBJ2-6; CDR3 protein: CASSLWGYFSGANVLTF; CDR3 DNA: TGTGCCAGCAGCCTGTGGGGGTACTTCTCTGGGGCCAACGTCCTGACTTTC
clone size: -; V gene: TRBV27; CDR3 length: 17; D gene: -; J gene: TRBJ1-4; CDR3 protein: CASRPHYQVATNEKLFF; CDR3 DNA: TGTGCCAGCAGACCACATTACCAGGTTGCAACTAATGAAAAACTGTTTTTT
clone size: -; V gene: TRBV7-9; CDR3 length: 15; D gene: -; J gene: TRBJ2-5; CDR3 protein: CASSLVSQSQETQYF; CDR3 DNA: TGTGCCAGCAGCTTAGTCTCACAGTCCCAAGAGACCCAGTACTTC